This TCR beta chain was retrieved from a study of blood T cell repertoires in COVID-19. Method: immunoSEQ multiplex PCR; TCRdb's copy keeps in-frame clones and lacks some. The repertoire holds 110,000 to 150,000 clones, with 88% as singletons. The germline CDR1 and CDR2 sequences are LNHDA and SQIVND (reference sequence). There are 14 residues in the CDR3. Trimming pared 1 base from V and 0 bases from J, leaving 7 bases between. Sequencing was done on a sample of peripheral blood. This rearrangement joins TRBV19 to TRBJ2-7; the D gene is possibly TRBD1 (5 bases). This clonotype was obtained from a man aged 50-59 years with active or convalescent COVID-19. The CDR3 is CASSIGTSSYEQYF. In DNA, the CDR3 is TGTGCCAGTAGTATAGGGACAAGCTCCTACGAGCAGTACTTC.